These T cell receptor beta chains were read from a single sample in a study of blood T cell repertoires in COVID-19. Clones were sequenced by immunoSEQ multiplex PCR, and TCRdb holds only the in-frame ones, with some missing. Among a few hundred thousand clones listed, 90% were seen once. Source material: peripheral blood. The origin of the receptors is a woman aged 55-75 years with COVID-19, enrolled during active disease. Each CDR3 is given with its conserved first and last residue. A D gene is named only where the DNA matches it firmly. Size values are once, few and many counts, or a class for expanded clones, and some rows have none.

v_call: TRBV5-5; clone_size: once; j_call: TRBJ2-5; d_call: TRBD1; cdr3_aa: CASSKDREETQYF; cdr3_nt: TGTGCCAGCAGCAAGGACAGGGAAGAGACCCAGTACTTC
v_call: TRBV2; clone_size: once; j_call: TRBJ1-1; d_call: TRBD1; cdr3_aa: CASIAVRGRNTEAFF; cdr3_nt: TGTGCCAGCATTGCGGTCAGGGGGAGGAACACTGAAGCTTTCTTT
v_call: TRBV6-5; clone_size: .; j_call: TRBJ2-7; d_call: TRBD2; cdr3_aa: CASSFRWGGYEQYF; cdr3_nt: TGTGCCAGCAGTTTCAGGTGGGGGGGGTACGAGCAGTACTTC
v_call: TRBV5-6; clone_size: .; j_call: TRBJ1-1; d_call: .; cdr3_aa: CASVRGMNTEAFF; cdr3_nt: TGTGCCAGCGTGCGGGGAATGAACACTGAAGCTTTCTTT
v_call: TRBV9; clone_size: .; j_call: TRBJ2-2; d_call: TRBD1; cdr3_aa: CASSASQGGTGELFF; cdr3_nt: TGTGCCAGCAGCGCTTCACAGGGGGGCACCGGGGAGCTGTTTTTT
v_call: TRBV5-6; clone_size: .; j_call: TRBJ2-5; d_call: TRBD2; cdr3_aa: CASSHGLEETQYF; cdr3_nt: TGTGCCAGCAGCCACGGACTAGAAGAGACCCAGTACTTC
v_call: TRBV5-4; clone_size: .; j_call: TRBJ1-2; d_call: .; cdr3_aa: CASSLGQDGNGYTF; cdr3_nt: TGTGCCAGCAGCTTGGGGCAGGATGGTAATGGCTACACCTTC
v_call: TRBV10-3; clone_size: .; j_call: TRBJ1-1; d_call: .; cdr3_aa: CAISESRSVLNTEAFF; cdr3_nt: TGTGCCATCAGTGAGTCGCGTTCGGTCCTGAACACTGAAGCTTTCTTT
v_call: TRBV2; clone_size: .; j_call: TRBJ1-5; d_call: .; cdr3_aa: CASSRQVDNQPQHF; cdr3_nt: TGTGCCAGCAGTCGACAGGTAGACAATCAGCCCCAGCATTTT
v_call: TRBV6-2/TRBV6-3; clone_size: once; j_call: TRBJ2-7; d_call: .; cdr3_aa: CASSYLTGPYEQYF; cdr3_nt: TGTGCCAGCAGTTACCTGACAGGCCCCTACGAGCAGTACTTC
v_call: TRBV5-4; clone_size: .; j_call: TRBJ1-2; d_call: .; cdr3_aa: CASSLAVGEAYGYTF; cdr3_nt: TGTGCCAGCAGCTTGGCGGTGGGGGAGGCCTATGGCTACACCTTC
v_call: TRBV19; clone_size: .; j_call: TRBJ1-4; d_call: TRBD1; cdr3_aa: CASSEGQGGEKLFF; cdr3_nt: TGTGCCAGTAGTGAGGGACAGGGCGGTGAAAAACTGTTTTTT
v_call: TRBV4-1; clone_size: .; j_call: TRBJ1-5; d_call: .; cdr3_aa: CASSHWGDSNQPQHF; cdr3_nt: TGCGCCAGCAGCCATTGGGGGGATAGCAATCAGCCCCAGCATTTT
v_call: TRBV5-8; clone_size: .; j_call: TRBJ1-3; d_call: .; cdr3_aa: CASSQDTGLTIYF; cdr3_nt: TGTGCCAGCAGCCAAGACACCGGATTGACCATATATTTT
v_call: TRBV2; clone_size: .; j_call: TRBJ1-5; d_call: .; cdr3_aa: CASSPSTGGWNQPQHF; cdr3_nt: TGTGCCAGCAGCCCATCTACTGGAGGGTGGAATCAGCCCCAGCATTTT
v_call: TRBV5-1; clone_size: .; j_call: TRBJ2-5; d_call: .; cdr3_aa: CASHPGQTRQETQYF; cdr3_nt: TGCGCCAGCCACCCCGGACAGACCAGACAAGAGACCCAGTACTTC
v_call: TRBV5-1; clone_size: .; j_call: TRBJ1-6; d_call: .; cdr3_aa: CASSLVPDRNSPLHF; cdr3_nt: TGCGCCAGCAGCTTGGTTCCGGACAGAAATTCACCCCTCCACTTT
v_call: TRBV7-9; clone_size: .; j_call: TRBJ2-7; d_call: .; cdr3_aa: CASSHQGIHEQYF; cdr3_nt: TGTGCCAGCAGCCACCAGGGGATCCACGAGCAGTACTTC
v_call: TRBV10-3; clone_size: .; j_call: TRBJ1-3; d_call: .; cdr3_aa: CAIRGQDGPWGNTIYF; cdr3_nt: TGTGCCATCAGGGGGCAGGATGGTCCGTGGGGAAACACCATATATTTT
v_call: TRBV5-1; clone_size: .; j_call: TRBJ1-1; d_call: TRBD1; cdr3_aa: CASSLTGAWTEAFF; cdr3_nt: TGCGCCAGCAGCCTGACAGGGGCATGGACTGAAGCTTTCTTT
v_call: TRBV9; clone_size: .; j_call: TRBJ1-2; d_call: .; cdr3_aa: CASSAGIPLSLYGYTF; cdr3_nt: TGTGCCAGCAGCGCGGGGATCCCCCTATCCCTTTATGGCTACACCTTC
v_call: TRBV19; clone_size: .; j_call: TRBJ1-2; d_call: .; cdr3_aa: CASSTRVGGYTF; cdr3_nt: TGTGCCAGTAGTACACGGGTTGGAGGCTACACCTTC
v_call: TRBV7-2; clone_size: .; j_call: TRBJ1-5; d_call: .; cdr3_aa: CASSAVWGGNQPQHF; cdr3_nt: TGTGCCAGCAGCGCCGTTTGGGGAGGCAATCAGCCCCAGCATTTT
v_call: TRBV19; clone_size: .; j_call: TRBJ2-7; d_call: .; cdr3_aa: CASSMGASYEQYF; cdr3_nt: TGTGCCAGTAGTATGGGGGCCTCCTACGAGCAGTACTTC
v_call: TRBV9; clone_size: .; j_call: TRBJ2-5; d_call: TRBD1; cdr3_aa: CASSVDRGQETQYF; cdr3_nt: TGTGCCAGCAGCGTAGACAGGGGCCAAGAGACCCAGTACTTC
v_call: TRBV4-3; clone_size: .; j_call: TRBJ1-1; d_call: TRBD1; cdr3_aa: CASSHDRGWGTEAFF; cdr3_nt: TGCGCCAGCAGCCATGACAGGGGTTGGGGAACTGAAGCTTTCTTT
v_call: TRBV11-3; clone_size: .; j_call: TRBJ2-7; d_call: .; cdr3_aa: CASSLAGDTYEQYF; cdr3_nt: TGTGCCAGCAGCTTAGCGGGGGATACCTACGAGCAGTACTTC
v_call: TRBV7-8; clone_size: .; j_call: TRBJ1-5; d_call: .; cdr3_aa: CASSLANSYSNQPQHF; cdr3_nt: TGTGCCAGCAGCTTAGCAAACTCCTATAGCAATCAGCCCCAGCATTTT
v_call: TRBV7-9; clone_size: .; j_call: TRBJ1-2; d_call: .; cdr3_aa: CASSPESPGYTF; cdr3_nt: TGTGCCAGCAGCCCTGAGTCCCCTGGCTACACCTTC
v_call: TRBV5-4; clone_size: .; j_call: TRBJ2-6; d_call: .; cdr3_aa: CASSAWADSGANVLTF; cdr3_nt: TGTGCCAGCAGCGCGTGGGCCGACTCTGGGGCCAACGTCCTGACTTTC
v_call: TRBV5-6; clone_size: .; j_call: TRBJ1-2; d_call: .; cdr3_aa: CASSLVGELGYTF; cdr3_nt: TGTGCCAGCAGCTTGGTGGGCGAGTTGGGCTACACCTTC
v_call: TRBV5-6; clone_size: .; j_call: TRBJ2-2; d_call: .; cdr3_aa: CASSLEWEVRPRNTGELFF; cdr3_nt: TGTGCCAGCAGCTTGGAATGGGAGGTCCGTCCCAGGAACACCGGGGAGCTGTTTTTT
v_call: TRBV27; clone_size: .; j_call: TRBJ1-6; d_call: TRBD1; cdr3_aa: CASSSSGTGSGPGISPLHF; cdr3_nt: TGTGCCAGCAGTTCCTCCGGGACAGGGAGCGGGCCAGGAATTTCACCCCTCCACTTT
v_call: TRBV19; clone_size: .; j_call: TRBJ2-1; d_call: .; cdr3_aa: CASSKLGPPFF; cdr3_nt: TGTGCCAGTAGTAAGCTGGGGCCTCCTTTCTTC
v_call: TRBV4-1; clone_size: .; j_call: TRBJ1-1; d_call: .; cdr3_aa: CASSQEPTLGLEAFF; cdr3_nt: TGCGCCAGCAGCCAAGAGCCCACCCTGGGGCTTGAAGCTTTCTTT
v_call: TRBV29-1; clone_size: .; j_call: TRBJ2-5; d_call: TRBD1; cdr3_aa: CSLGDRGAGETQYF; cdr3_nt: TGCAGCTTGGGGGACAGGGGCGCCGGGGAGACCCAGTACTTC
v_call: TRBV15; clone_size: .; j_call: TRBJ1-1; d_call: .; cdr3_aa: CATSRDLTGRPFF; cdr3_nt: TGTGCCACCAGCAGAGACCTCACAGGGAGACCTTTCTTT
v_call: TRBV5-8; clone_size: .; j_call: TRBJ1-1; d_call: .; cdr3_aa: CASSPRGYGTEAFF; cdr3_nt: TGTGCCAGCAGCCCACGGGGGTACGGCACTGAAGCTTTCTTT
v_call: TRBV6-2/TRBV6-3; clone_size: .; j_call: TRBJ1-1; d_call: TRBD1; cdr3_aa: CASSYSGQGEAFF; cdr3_nt: TGTGCCAGCAGTTACTCCGGACAGGGCGAAGCTTTCTTT
v_call: TRBV7-2; clone_size: .; j_call: TRBJ1-1; d_call: .; cdr3_aa: CASSLRQRNTEAFF; cdr3_nt: TGTGCCAGCAGCCTGCGACAGAGGAACACTGAAGCTTTCTTT
v_call: TRBV5-5; clone_size: .; j_call: TRBJ1-1; d_call: .; cdr3_aa: CASSGEGWTEAFF; cdr3_nt: TGTGCCAGCAGCGGGGAGGGCTGGACTGAAGCTTTCTTT
v_call: TRBV19; clone_size: few; j_call: TRBJ1-5; d_call: .; cdr3_aa: CASSMSRGYSNQPQHF; cdr3_nt: TGTGCCAGTAGTATGAGCAGGGGTTATAGCAATCAGCCCCAGCATTTT
v_call: TRBV4-3; clone_size: .; j_call: TRBJ2-4; d_call: .; cdr3_aa: CASSQDTSGGIQYF; cdr3_nt: TGCGCCAGCAGCCAAGATACTTCCGGGGGCATTCAGTACTTC
v_call: TRBV11-3; clone_size: .; j_call: TRBJ2-6; d_call: .; cdr3_aa: CASSLSSGNSGANVLTF; cdr3_nt: TGTGCCAGCAGCTTAAGTAGCGGTAACTCTGGGGCCAACGTCCTGACTTTC
v_call: TRBV6-5; clone_size: .; j_call: TRBJ2-5; d_call: TRBD2; cdr3_aa: CASKELAGAQETQYF; cdr3_nt: TGTGCCAGCAAGGAACTAGCGGGGGCTCAAGAGACCCAGTACTTC
v_call: TRBV6-2/TRBV6-3; clone_size: once; j_call: TRBJ2-5; d_call: TRBD2; cdr3_aa: CASSLPSTSGGETQYF; cdr3_nt: TGTGCCAGCAGCCTCCCCTCGACTAGCGGAGGGGAGACCCAGTACTTC
v_call: TRBV7-3; clone_size: .; j_call: TRBJ2-5; d_call: .; cdr3_aa: CASSPNGGLETQYF; cdr3_nt: TGTGCCAGCAGCCCCAACGGGGGGCTGGAGACCCAGTACTTC
v_call: TRBV4-3; clone_size: .; j_call: TRBJ1-3; d_call: .; cdr3_aa: CASSQELTEPGNTIYF; cdr3_nt: TGCGCCAGCAGCCAAGAACTTACAGAGCCGGGAAACACCATATATTTT
v_call: TRBV12-5; clone_size: .; j_call: TRBJ1-2; d_call: .; cdr3_aa: CASGLGPAVGYTF; cdr3_nt: TGTGCTAGTGGTTTGGGCCCAGCGGTTGGCTACACCTTC
v_call: TRBV7-2; clone_size: .; j_call: TRBJ1-1; d_call: .; cdr3_aa: CASSLAGPIEAFF; cdr3_nt: TGTGCCAGCAGCTTAGCGGGCCCCATTGAAGCTTTCTTT
v_call: TRBV7-2; clone_size: .; j_call: TRBJ1-5; d_call: TRBD1; cdr3_aa: CASSPFPGGPQHF; cdr3_nt: TGTGCCAGCAGCCCCTTCCCAGGGGGGCCCCAGCATTTT
v_call: TRBV5-5; clone_size: .; j_call: TRBJ1-1; d_call: .; cdr3_aa: CASSPVVWVSGTEAFF; cdr3_nt: TGTGCCAGCAGCCCTGTTGTATGGGTATCGGGTACTGAAGCTTTCTTT
v_call: TRBV4-3; clone_size: .; j_call: TRBJ1-2; d_call: TRBD1; cdr3_aa: CASSARSQGVGYGYTF; cdr3_nt: TGCGCCAGCAGCGCGAGGTCGCAGGGGGTCGGGTATGGCTACACCTTC
v_call: TRBV9; clone_size: .; j_call: TRBJ1-5; d_call: TRBD1; cdr3_aa: CASSPWTGNQPQHF; cdr3_nt: TGTGCCAGCAGCCCTTGGACAGGGAATCAGCCCCAGCATTTT
v_call: TRBV12-5; clone_size: .; j_call: TRBJ2-5; d_call: TRBD2; cdr3_aa: CASGLGTSGGRLAQYF; cdr3_nt: TGTGCTAGTGGTTTGGGGACTAGCGGGGGCCGATTGGCCCAGTACTTC
v_call: TRBV5-4; clone_size: few; j_call: TRBJ1-2; d_call: .; cdr3_aa: CASRFEQGSSYGYTF; cdr3_nt: TGTGCCAGCAGATTCGAGCAGGGTAGTTCGTATGGCTACACCTTC
v_call: TRBV5-1; clone_size: few; j_call: TRBJ2-7; d_call: .; cdr3_aa: CASRPKSRGESYEQYF; cdr3_nt: TGCGCCAGCAGACCTAAGTCTCGCGGGGAATCCTACGAGCAGTACTTC
v_call: TRBV25-1; clone_size: .; j_call: TRBJ1-1; d_call: TRBD1; cdr3_aa: CASRTDRGPTEAFF; cdr3_nt: TGTGCCAGCAGGACGGACAGGGGACCCACTGAAGCTTTCTTT
v_call: TRBV4-3; clone_size: .; j_call: TRBJ1-1; d_call: TRBD1; cdr3_aa: CASKSGTAKSLGLNTEAFF; cdr3_nt: TGCGCCAGTAAATCCGGGACAGCTAAAAGCTTAGGGTTGAACACTGAAGCTTTCTTT
v_call: TRBV19; clone_size: .; j_call: TRBJ1-2; d_call: .; cdr3_aa: CASSGDMGYGYTF; cdr3_nt: TGTGCCAGTAGTGGGGACATGGGTTATGGCTACACCTTC